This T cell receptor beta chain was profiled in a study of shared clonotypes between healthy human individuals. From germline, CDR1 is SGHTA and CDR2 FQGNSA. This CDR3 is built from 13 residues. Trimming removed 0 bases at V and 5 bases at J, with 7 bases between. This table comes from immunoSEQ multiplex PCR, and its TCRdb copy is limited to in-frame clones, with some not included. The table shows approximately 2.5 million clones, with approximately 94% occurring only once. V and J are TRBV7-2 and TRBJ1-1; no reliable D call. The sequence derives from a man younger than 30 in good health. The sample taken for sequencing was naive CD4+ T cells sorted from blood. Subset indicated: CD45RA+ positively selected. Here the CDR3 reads CASSLAELTEAFF. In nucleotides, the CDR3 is TGTGCCAGCAGCTTAGCAGAGCTTACTGAAGCTTTCTTT.